Listed here are 20 T cell receptor beta chains from one sample, sequenced in a study of shared clonotypes between healthy human individuals. Profiled with immunoSEQ multiplex PCR; TCRdb holds only in-frame clones, not every one. In the table there are around 2.1 million clones, 85% to 95% of which are singletons. Terminally differentiated effector memory CD45RA+ cells were left out of the naive CD8 fraction, which was CD45RO-negative and positively selected for CCR7. The sequencing input was naive CD8+ T cells from PBMCs. The receptors here all came from a man younger than 35 in good health. Some clones in this sample may be carry-over from other donors' samples.

This clone was seen a single time. This CDR3 is CASISGRRTGELFF. CDR3 coding DNA: TGTGCCTCAATCTCCGGGAGAAGGACCGGGGAGCTGTTTTTT. V gene TRBV2 combines with J gene TRBJ2-2, with D tentatively TRBD2 (6 bases). Between the trimmed V and J ends, which lost 11 bases and 5 bases, there was a span of 18 bases. Germline V gene lookup returns CDR1 SNHLY and CDR2 FYNNEI. CDR3 length equals 14 residues.

Concerning this clone itself: One end of the junction is discordant with germline, which a read error may explain. This chain's CDR3 is CASSNSRTGLYGYTF. DNA for the CDR3: TGTGCCAGCAGTAACTCCCGGACAGGGCTATATGGCTACACCTTC. J is TRBJ1-2 and V is TRBV6-5; 8 nucleotides line up with TRBD1. The CDR3 runs to 15 residues. The germline V gene encodes CDR1 MNHEY and CDR2 SVGAGI.

Only one count was recorded for this clone. Written as DNA, the CDR3 is TGTGCCAGCAGCTTAGATCGGGGGCGGGAGGACTCCTACGAGCAGTACTTC. Its translation is CASSLDRGREDSYEQYF. The gene calls are TRBV11-2 and TRBJ2-7, with 8 bases lining up with TRBD2. Germline lookup yields CDR1 SGHAT and CDR2 FQNNGV. V lost 0 bases and J lost 0; bases outside the gene matches: 7. This CDR3 region has 17 residues.

The rearrangement joins TRBV6-5 to TRBJ1-3; 8 nucleotides match TRBD1. Trimming at V came to 6 bases and at J to 2 bases, leaving 6 bases not matched to a gene. The germline gives CDR1 MNHEY, CDR2 SVGAGI. The length of the CDR3 is 15 residues. The CDR3 here is CASRDRTGPGNTIYF. DNA of the CDR3: TGTGCCAGCAGGGACAGGACAGGGCCTGGAAACACCATATATTTT.

On this clone itself: Other nucleotide sequences from this sample produce the same CDR3. The V gene is TRBV27, the J gene TRBJ2-1; TRBD2 might be the D (5 bases). V lost 2 bases and J lost 9, with 5 bases in between. Germline CDR1 reads MNHEY; CDR2 reads SMNVEV (reference sequence). The CDR3 runs 11 residues. The CDR3 sequence is CASSLGLEQFF. The DNA for the CDR3 is TGTGCCAGCAGTTTAGGACTTGAGCAGTTCTTC.

The chain joins TRBV27 to TRBJ2-1; 7 nucleotides match TRBD2. The V segment lost 3 bases and the J segment 8 bases; nucleotides outside the gene matches: 13. Germline V lookup: CDR1 MNHEY, CDR2 SMNVEV (reference sequence). This CDR3 comprises 16 residues. The CDR3 sequence is CASSFLRTRRGDEQFF. The CDR3 DNA follows: TGTGCCAGCAGTTTCCTTAGGACTAGGCGAGGGGATGAGCAGTTCTTC.

The chain couples TRBV28 to TRBJ2-2, with TRBD2 identical over 15 bases. The germline CDR1 and CDR2 sequences are MDHEN and SYDVKM. The CDR3 runs to 17 residues. Unmatched junction bases numbered 9, after V lost 6 bases and J lost 7 bases. CDR3 sequence: CASRVLGLAGGVGELFF. The CDR3 DNA is TGTGCCAGCAGGGTATTGGGACTAGCGGGAGGTGTCGGGGAGCTGTTTTTT.

The V call is TRBV4-3, the J call TRBJ1-6, with 11 positions matching TRBD1. Germline CDR1 and CDR2: LGHNA and YSLEER. Trimming removed 3 bases from V and 6 bases from J; junction bases left unmatched: 1. The CDR3 totals 15 residues. Here the CDR3 reads CASSHGTGGNSPLHF. The CDR3 coding sequence is TGCGCCAGCAGCCATGGGACAGGGGGTAATTCACCCCTCCACTTT.

The V call is TRBV5-1, the J call TRBJ2-7; D might be TRBD1 or TRBD2, each matching 5 bases. Looked up from germline, CDR1 is SGHRS and CDR2 is YFSETQ. CDR3 length: 14 amino acids. V gave up 5 bases and J gave up 6 bases, with 18 bases separating them. This CDR3 is CASSQKGPSSEQYF. Written as DNA, the CDR3 is TGCGCCAGCAGTCAAAAGGGACCCAGCTCCGAGCAGTACTTC.

This chain links TRBV27 with TRBJ2-7; D may be TRBD1 (5 bases). This CDR3 contains 14 residues. Trimming pared 3 bases from V and 3 bases from J, leaving 12 bases between. Germline CDR1 reads MNHEY; CDR2 reads SMNVEV (reference sequence). CDR3 amino acids: CASSLGHQHYEQYF. The DNA for the CDR3 is TGTGCCAGCAGTTTGGGGCACCAACACTACGAGCAGTACTTC.

The chain combines TRBV6-5 with TRBJ2-7, with D perhaps matching TRBD1 (6 bases). The CDR3 is made up of 16 amino acids. The V and J ends lost 0 bases and 2 bases respectively, with 14 bases between them. Germline V CDR1 and CDR2: MNHEY, SVGAGI. The CDR3 bases are TGTGCCAGCAGTTACTCTACAGGGAGCTATACCTACGAGCAGTACTTC. Amino acids: CASSYSTGSYTYEQYF.

The J gene is TRBJ1-2, the V gene TRBV19, with TRBD1 as a possible D gene (5 bases). The CDR3 runs to 14 residues. The germline V gene encodes CDR1 LNHDA and CDR2 SQIVND (reference sequence). V lost 2 bases and J lost 0, with 7 bases in between. For the CDR3, the DNA is TGTGCCAGTAGTATACAGGGTTCTAACTATGGCTACACCTTC. Protein product: CASSIQGSNYGYTF.

The chain joins TRBV13 to TRBJ1-5, with D perhaps TRBD1 (6 bases). V shed 3 bases and J shed 1 base, with 10 bases lying between them. Germline assignment: CDR1 PRHDT and CDR2 FYEKMQ (reference sequence). The CDR3 covers 15 residues. In DNA, the CDR3 is TGTGCCAGCAGCTTCAGGGGTGGGAGCAATCAGCCCCAGCATTTT. Its translation: CASSFRGGSNQPQHF.

CDR3 in DNA: TGTGCCACCCTCGGGGCGGCGATTGAGCAGTTCTTC. This sequence encodes CATLGAAIEQFF. The J gene is TRBJ2-1, the V gene TRBV6-6; D is tentatively TRBD1 or TRBD2 (5 bases each). Trimming took 10 bases from V and 9 from J, leaving 16 bases between them. The CDR3 length is 12 residues. Per germline, CDR1 MNHNY and CDR2 SVGAGI (reference sequence).

The chain combines TRBV15 with TRBJ2-7, with TRBD1 matching over 10 bases. The V gene's germline CDR1 is LNHNV and CDR2 YYDKDF (reference sequence). V was pared by 1 base and J by 7 bases, with 7 bases of the junction left unmatched. The CDR3 is 15 residues long. CDR3 in amino acids: CATSRVGTGAEEQYF. CDR3 nucleotides: TGTGCCACCAGCAGAGTCGGGACAGGGGCTGAAGAGCAGTACTTC.

J is TRBJ1-2 and V is TRBV7-9; tentative D call: TRBD1 (5 bases). The germline gives CDR1 SEHNR, CDR2 FQNEAQ (reference sequence). CDR3 size: 14 residues. V lost 5 bases and J lost 1, with 11 bases in between. The CDR3 here is CASSARGDNYGYTF. The CDR3 DNA is TGTGCCAGCAGCGCCAGAGGGGATAACTATGGCTACACCTTC.

This clone was seen just once. J is TRBJ2-7 and V is TRBV9, with 11 bases fitting TRBD1. This CDR3 has 16 amino acids. Germline CDR1 is SGDLS and CDR2 is YYNGEE. V lost 0 bases, J lost 5 bases, and 7 bases stayed unmatched. In DNA, the CDR3 is TGTGCCAGCAGCGTAGCCCGGGACAGGGGGATCGACGAGCAGTACTTC. It is translated as CASSVARDRGIDEQYF.

The chain links TRBV21-1 to TRBJ2-1; the D segment call TRBD2 is taken from the table without a DNA check. TRBV21-1 counts as a pseudogene. CDR3 length: 15 residues. DNA for the CDR3: TGTGCCAGCAGCTCGACTAGCGAATCCTACAATGAGCAGTTCTTC. This translates into CASSSTSESYNEQFF.

The J gene is TRBJ2-7, the V gene TRBV6-6; D may match TRBD1 or TRBD2 (5 bases each). The V end lost 6 bases, the J end lost 0 bases, and 15 bases lay between the germline ends. The CDR3 consists of 15 residues. Germline V lookup: CDR1 MNHNY, CDR2 SVGAGI (reference sequence). CDR3 DNA sequence: TGTGCCAGCAGACTCAGGGAGTCAAGCTCCTACGAGCAGTACTTC. Translated: CASRLRESSSYEQYF.

V and J are TRBV28 and TRBJ1-4; no clear D gene. Germline V gene sequence: CDR1 MDHEN, CDR2 SYDVKM. Trimming left V 1 base short and J 5 bases short, with 14 bases between. The CDR3 extends over 16 amino acids. The CDR3 DNA sequence: TGTGCCAGCAGTTTATCAACCCTGGGCCTAAATGAAAAACTGTTTTTT. Encoded protein: CASSLSTLGLNEKLFF.